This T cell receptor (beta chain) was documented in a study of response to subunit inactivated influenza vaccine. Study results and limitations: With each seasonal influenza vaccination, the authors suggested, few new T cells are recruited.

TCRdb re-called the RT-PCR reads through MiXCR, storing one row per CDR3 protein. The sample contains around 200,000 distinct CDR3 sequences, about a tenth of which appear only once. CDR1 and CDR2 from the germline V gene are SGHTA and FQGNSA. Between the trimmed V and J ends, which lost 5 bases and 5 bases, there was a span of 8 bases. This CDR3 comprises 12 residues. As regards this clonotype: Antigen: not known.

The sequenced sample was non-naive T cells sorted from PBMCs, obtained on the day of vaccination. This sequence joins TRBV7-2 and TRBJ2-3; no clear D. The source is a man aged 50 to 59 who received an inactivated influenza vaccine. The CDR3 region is CASSNRQDTQYF. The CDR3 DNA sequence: TGTGCCAGCAGCAACCGCCAAGATACGCAGTATTTT.